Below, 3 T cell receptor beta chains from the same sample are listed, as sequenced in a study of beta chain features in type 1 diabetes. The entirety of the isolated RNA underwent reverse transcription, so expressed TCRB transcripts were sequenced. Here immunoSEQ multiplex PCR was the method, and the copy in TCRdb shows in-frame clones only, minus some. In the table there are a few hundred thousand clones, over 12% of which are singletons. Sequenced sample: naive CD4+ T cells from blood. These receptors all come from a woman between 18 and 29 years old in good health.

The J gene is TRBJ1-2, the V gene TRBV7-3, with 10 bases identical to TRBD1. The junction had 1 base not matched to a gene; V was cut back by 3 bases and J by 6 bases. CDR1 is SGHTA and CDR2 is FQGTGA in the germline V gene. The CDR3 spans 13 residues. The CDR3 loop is CASSFGTGDGYTF. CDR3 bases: TGTGCCAGCAGCTTCGGGACAGGGGATGGCTACACCTTC.

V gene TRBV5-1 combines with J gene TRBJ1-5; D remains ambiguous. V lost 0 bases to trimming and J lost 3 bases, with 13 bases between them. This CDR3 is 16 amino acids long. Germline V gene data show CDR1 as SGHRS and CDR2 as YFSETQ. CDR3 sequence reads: CASSLGGSKYNQPQHF. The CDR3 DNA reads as TGCGCCAGCAGCTTGGGAGGCAGTAAATACAATCAGCCCCAGCATTTT.

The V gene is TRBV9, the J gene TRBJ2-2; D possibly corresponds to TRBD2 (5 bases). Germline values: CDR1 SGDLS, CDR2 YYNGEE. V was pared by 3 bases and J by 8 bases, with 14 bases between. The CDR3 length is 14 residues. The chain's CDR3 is CASSAVGAYGELFF. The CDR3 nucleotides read TGTGCCAGCAGCGCGGTGGGAGCTTATGGGGAGCTGTTTTTT.